This TCR beta chain derives from a study of identifying expanded T cells in peripheral blood. The table came from immunoSEQ multiplex PCR; TCRdb's copy has only in-frame clones and leaves some out. The table includes 90,000 to 100,000 clones, roughly 90% detected once. As for this clone: Its antigen is undetermined.

Findings and caveats of the study: Differentially abundant clones: 1 to 1.5 between replicates, around 16 at roughly 15 days, approximately 18 at four. Variance in clone template counts between approximately two-week samples significantly increased with total template count across all healthy donors.

During the collection period, no donor immune events like infections were recorded. Trimming cost V 4 bases and J 3 bases, with 6 bases left between them. CDR3 length: 12 amino acids. CDR1 and CDR2 from the germline V gene are SQVTM and ANQGSEA. The specimen was blood. This TCR came from a person aged 18 to 75 in good health. This chain uses TRBV29-1 with TRBJ2-2; D is unresolved. In DNA, the CDR3 is TGCAGCGTTGTGGCCGACACCGGGGAGCTGTTTTTT. Translated: CSVVADTGELFF.